This TCR beta chain derives from a study of T cells in Graves' hyperthyroidism and ophthalmopathy. The CDR3 is 14 amino acids. V lost 7 bases and J lost 5; bases outside the gene matches: 13. Germline V CDR1 and CDR2: SQVTM, ANQGSEA. These patients, aged 18 to 65, had recently diagnosed hyperthyroidism lasting under 2 months. TCR beta CDR3 sequences were amplified from RNA transcripts. TCR CDR3 regions were first amplified by RT-PCR with HTBI primers. TCRdb passed the multiplex PCR reads through MiXCR, listing each CDR3 protein once. The sample includes a few hundred thousand distinct CDR3 sequences, approximately 15% seen only once; the top ten take roughly 14%. A few counts support this clonotype.

Material: blood. The clonotype comes from a woman under 30 with Graves' hyperthyroidism. This sequence joins TRBV29-1 and TRBJ1-1; 7 bases fit TRBD1. CDR3 sequence: CSGRIDRAITEAFF. CDR3 DNA: TGCAGCGGGAGAATAGACAGGGCAATAACTGAAGCTTTCTTT. The whole variable domain, filled in from reference TRBV29-1 and TRBJ1-1, reads SAVISQKPSRDICQRGTSLTIQCQVDSQVTMMFWYRQQPGQSLTLIATANQGSEATYESGFVIDKFPISRPNLTFSTLTVSNMSPEDSSIYLCSGRIDRAITEAFFGQGTRLTVV.